The T cell receptor beta chain described here comes from a study of cytomegalovirus exposure and HLA in healthy donors. Looking at the study overall: Samples from HLA-typed donors yielded some 85 million unique TCRs in an early data release. Study-level findings and limits: The authors later found HLA-associated TCR beta chains more clonally expanded than equally common others.

PCR was performed using 60 Vbeta and 13 Jbeta primers. Here immunoSEQ multiplex PCR was the method, and the copy in TCRdb shows in-frame clones only, minus some. Among 100,000 to 150,000 clones listed, about two thirds were seen once. The V gene lost 2 bases and the J gene lost 0 bases, with 5 bases spanning the gap. Germline CDR1 reads SGHNT; CDR2 reads YYREEE (reference sequence). The length of the CDR3 is 13 residues. Regarding this clone: The antigen remains unidentified.

The source is an older woman in good health and CMV-seropositive. The genes are TRBV5-4 and TRBJ1-1; the D is unclear. The sample taken for sequencing was PBMCs. The chain's CDR3 is CASSLLLNTEAFF. For the CDR3, the DNA is TGTGCCAGCAGCTTACTCCTGAACACTGAAGCTTTCTTT. Filled out from reference TRBV5-4 and TRBJ1-1, the complete variable domain reads ETGVTQSPTHLIKTRGQQVTLRCSSQSGHNTVSWYQQALGQGPQFIFQYYREEENGRGNFPPRFSGLQFPNYSSELNVNALELDDSALYLCASSLLLNTEAFFGQGTRLTVV.